This T cell receptor beta chain originates from a study of shared clonotypes between healthy human individuals. As regards this clone: Its matching antigen is unknown. This specimen includes other DNA sequences encoding the same CDR3.

The CDR3 has 14 amino acids. CDR1 is KGHSH, CDR2 LQKENI, per germline. Deletions cut 1 base from V and 4 bases from J, with 8 bases between. Measured with immunoSEQ multiplex PCR; TCRdb has only the in-frame clones, and not every one. The table has about 2.3 million clones, about nine tenths seen once. Overall study findings and caveats: When compared with the clonotypes that were shared by all four sorted-subset donors, the non-shared clonotypes turned out to have lower generation probabilities.

The sample comprised naive CD4+ T cells from PBMCs. Subset of the sample: CD45RA+ positively selected. The rearrangement links TRBV18 to TRBJ1-5, with D tentatively TRBD1 (5 bases). This TCR was recovered from a man aged 18 to 30 in good health. Some clones in this sample may be carry-over from other donors' samples. The CDR3 region is CASSPQGPNQPQHF. The DNA of the CDR3 is TGTGCCAGCTCACCACAGGGACCTAATCAGCCCCAGCATTTT.